The 9 T cell receptor beta chains listed next were all sequenced from one sample in a study of T cells in Graves' hyperthyroidism and ophthalmopathy. RNA transcripts were the template for amplifying TCR beta CDR3 regions. With the HTBI primer set, the TCR CDR3 went through a first round of RT-PCR. A single record per CDR3 protein comes from TCRdb applying MiXCR to the multiplex PCR reads. The table lists approximately 250,000 distinct CDR3 sequences, approximately 25% of them singletons. Sequenced input: blood. The receptors were sampled from a woman aged 35 to 49 with Graves' ophthalmopathy.

The chain has TRBV4-2 and TRBJ1-1; D unresolved. V was pared by 5 bases and J by 0 bases, with 16 bases between. Germline V gene lookup returns CDR1 LGHNA and CDR2 YNFKEQ. The CDR3 has 16 amino acids. CDR3 region: CASSKYVPWVNTEAFF. The CDR3, as DNA: TGTGCCAGCAGCAAATACGTTCCCTGGGTGAACACTGAAGCTTTCTTT.

This clonotype was picked up many times. V gene TRBV6-1 combines with J gene TRBJ2-7, with 12 bases lining up with TRBD2. V dropped 6 bases and J dropped 6; count of bases not matched to a gene: 9. This CDR3 is built from 15 residues. Germline assignment: CDR1 MNHNS and CDR2 SASEGT. CDR3 DNA: TGTGCCAGCAGAAAACCGGGACTAGCGGGTCCCGAGCAGTACTTC. Its translation is CASRKPGLAGPEQYF.

The sample holds many counts of this clonotype. The chain has TRBV12-3 or TRBV12-4 and TRBJ2-1, with 7 bases that match TRBD2. Trimming at V came to 5 bases and at J to 7 bases, leaving 11 bases not matched to a gene. The CDR3 contains 15 residues. CDR3 in amino acids: CASSHQAGNRNEQFF. In DNA, the CDR3 is TGTGCCAGCAGTCATCAAGCGGGAAATAGGAATGAGCAGTTCTTC.

As for this clonotype: Because it lacks the conserved phenylalanine or tryptophan at the end, this CDR3 is likely a read error. The rearrangement uses TRBV2 and TRBJ2-7, with D hard to call. V was clipped by 7 bases and J by 8 bases, with 15 bases between them. The length of the CDR3 is 12 residues. Germline values: CDR1 SNHLY, CDR2 FYNNEI. The DNA for the CDR3 is TGTGCCAGCAAACTGCGCGCCCTAAAGCAGTACTCC. Translated, it gives CASKLRALKQYS.

This clonotype has just a few counts. The chain couples TRBV6-2 or TRBV6-3 to TRBJ2-7; D is undetermined. Germline-derived CDR1 and CDR2 are MNHEY and SVGEGT. Between the trimmed V and J ends, which lost 6 bases and 6 bases, there was a span of 12 bases. The length of the CDR3 is 12 residues. DNA for the CDR3: TGTGCCAGCAGGACCCGGCCCCTCGAGCAGTACTTC. Amino acid sequence: CASRTRPLEQYF.

A few counts support this clonotype. The J gene is TRBJ2-5, the V gene TRBV10-3; 13 bases are a match to TRBD2. Unmatched junction bases numbered 23, after V lost 8 bases and J lost 5 bases. Germline V lookup: CDR1 ENHRY, CDR2 SYGVKD. CDR3 length: 20 residues. DNA for the CDR3: TGTGCCATCGGCAAGTCAACCGGGACTAGCGGGGTTTGGGGCCGGGAGACCCAGTACTTC. Its protein product is CAIGKSTGTSGVWGRETQYF.

This clonotype was counted at least ten times. The genes are TRBV28 and TRBJ2-5; D remains ambiguous. V gave up 7 bases and J gave up 7 bases, with 13 bases separating them. Germline loops: CDR1 MDHEN, CDR2 SYDVKM. The CDR3 spans 12 residues. CDR3 nucleotides: TGTGCCAGCAATTTCCGGCCTGGGACCCAGTACTTC. This codes for CASNFRPGTQYF.

This clonotype was detected ten times or more. This chain uses TRBV6-1 with TRBJ2-4; D is perhaps TRBD1 or TRBD2 (6 bases each). Trimming shortened V by 7 bases and J by 6 bases, and 19 bases separated the two germline ends. This CDR3 is 15 amino acids long. Per germline, CDR1 MNHNS and CDR2 SASEGT. The DNA for the CDR3 is TGTGCCAGCATCCTCGTGGAGGGGGTCCGAAACATTCAGTACTTC. This gives the protein CASILVEGVRNIQYF.

The V call is TRBV12-3 or TRBV12-4, the J call TRBJ2-5; 12 nucleotides match TRBD2. The CDR3 consists of 18 residues. V dropped 4 bases and J dropped 5; count of bases not matched to a gene: 14. Here the CDR3 reads CASSSSSGGARIRETQYF. CDR3 bases: TGTGCCAGCAGTTCCTCTAGCGGGGGGGCCCGAATTCGGGAGACCCAGTACTTC.